This TCR beta chain was found in a study of cytomegalovirus exposure and HLA in healthy donors. Study-wide points: Later analysis revealed greater clonal expansion in HLA-associated TCR beta chains than in equally common others. Despite most TCR sequences being rare, some public TCRs occurred in many donors. The authors enumerated over 150 TCR beta chains as linked to cytomegalovirus.

About this clone itself: Antigen unknown.

Germline V lookup: CDR1 SGHRS, CDR2 YFSETQ. The CDR3 is 15 amino acids. V shed 3 bases and J 8 bases; nucleotides not matched to a gene: 9. Amplification used 60 Vbeta primers and 13 Jbeta primers. Method: immunoSEQ multiplex PCR; TCRdb's copy keeps in-frame clones and lacks some. The table has around 75,000 clones, 75% to 85% seen once. The chain has TRBV5-1 and TRBJ2-7; 12 nucleotides match TRBD2. Source material: PBMCs. This receptor was taken from a middle-aged man in good health and CMV-seronegative. The CDR3 DNA reads as TGCGCCAGCAGCTCAAAACTAGCGGGGGGTTTAAAGCAGTACTTC. Encoded protein: CASSSKLAGGLKQYF. The whole variable domain, remainder taken from reference TRBV5-1 and TRBJ2-7, is KAGVTQTPRYLIKTRGQQVTLSCSPISGHRSVSWYQQTPGQGLQFLFEYFSETQRNKGNFPGRFSGRQFSNSRSEMNVSTLELGDSALYLCASSSKLAGGLKQYFGPGTRLTVT.